A single sample is the source of the 15 T cell receptor beta chains below, sequenced in a study of control samples from healthy donors and cancer patients. Profiling relied on immunoSEQ multiplex PCR, and the TCRdb table lists in-frame clones only, not all of them. Its clone listing holds about 190,000 clones. The specimen was blood. Receptor source: a woman aged 25 to 39 in good health.

The rearrangement links TRBV3-1 (or the pseudogene TRBV3-2) to TRBJ1-1; a weak D match, TRBD1 (5 bases). CDR1 is LGHDT and CDR2 is YNNKEL in the germline V gene (reference sequence). The length of the CDR3 is 14 residues. V was clipped by 4 bases and J by 6 bases, with 15 bases between them. The CDR3 reads CASSRSGGVPEAFF. Here the CDR3 DNA reads TGTGCCAGCAGCCGATCTGGGGGGGTCCCTGAAGCTTTCTTT.

This rearrangement joins TRBV5-4 to TRBJ1-2, with 11 positions matching TRBD1. The V gene end was trimmed by 5 bases and the J gene end by 4 bases; junction bases not matched to a gene: 13. There are 17 residues in the CDR3. CDR1 is SGHNT, CDR2 YYREEE, per germline (reference sequence). CDR3 DNA: TGTGCCAGCAGGTCAACCGGGACAGGGGGAAGCTCCTATGGCTACACCTTC. This translates into CASRSTGTGGSSYGYTF.

V gene TRBV7-2 combines with J gene TRBJ2-3; D is uncertain. The CDR3 contains 16 residues. Trimming cost V 4 bases and J 0 bases, with 14 bases left between them. Germline CDR1 SGHTA, CDR2 FQGNSA. DNA of the CDR3: TGTGCCAGCAGCTCATTCGGACCCGCTAGCACAGATACGCAGTATTTT. This translates into CASSSFGPASTDTQYF.

This rearrangement joins TRBV11-2 to TRBJ2-7; TRBD1 might be the D (6 bases). With 0 bases removed from V and 0 bases from J, the gap between germline ends came to 21 bases. The CDR3 contains 19 residues. Per germline, CDR1 SGHAT and CDR2 FQNNGV. CDR3 bases: TGTGCCAGCAGCTTAGATCGCCCTAGAGGGGGTCGGAGCTCCTACGAGCAGTACTTC. Residues: CASSLDRPRGGRSSYEQYF.

The rearrangement links TRBV6-2 or TRBV6-3 to TRBJ2-7; 7 nucleotides match TRBD1. V dropped 0 bases and J dropped 6; count of bases not matched to a gene: 5. The CDR3 totals 14 residues. Germline V gene data show CDR1 as MNHEY and CDR2 as SVGEGT. The CDR3 protein is CASSYSYRGGEQYF. The CDR3 nucleotides read TGTGCCAGCAGTTACTCGTACAGGGGCGGCGAGCAGTACTTC.

V and J are TRBV7-9 and TRBJ1-2; a weak D match, TRBD1 (6 bases). This CDR3 spans 15 amino acids. In germline, CDR1 is SEHNR, CDR2 FQNEAQ (reference sequence). V lost 5 bases and J lost 2, with 15 bases in between. Here the CDR3 DNA reads TGTGCCAGCAGCCGAAAAGCGGGACACAACTATGGCTACACCTTC. The encoded protein is CASSRKAGHNYGYTF. Using reference TRBV7-9 and TRBJ1-2 for the parts outside the CDR3, the full variable domain is DTGVSQNPRHKITKRGQNVTFRCDPISEHNRLYWYRQTLGQGPEFLTYFQNEAQLEKSRLLSDRFSAERPKGSFSTLEIQRTEQGDSAMYLCASSRKAGHNYGYTFGSGTRLTVV.

CDR3: CASSQGHLGSYEQYF. The CDR3 region has the DNA TGCGCCAGCAGCCAAGGCCACCTTGGATCCTACGAGCAGTACTTC. The chain employs TRBV4-1 and TRBJ2-7; D remains unclear. The V and J ends lost 1 base and 1 base respectively, with 11 bases between them. Germline CDR1 reads MGHRA; CDR2 reads YSYEKL. The CDR3 is 15 amino acids.

The genes are TRBV27 and TRBJ1-3, with D perhaps matching TRBD1 (5 bases). Trimming cost V 4 bases and J 5 bases, with 15 bases left between them. The CDR3 loop spans 15 amino acids. The V gene's germline CDR1 is MNHEY and CDR2 SMNVEV (reference sequence). The CDR3 nucleotides are TGTGCCAGCAGTTCCCCAGGGCAGGGAAGAAACACCATATATTTT. Its protein is CASSSPGQGRNTIYF.

The gene calls are TRBV6-5 and TRBJ1-1; 7 bases match TRBD1. The CDR3 consists of 15 residues. V lost 0 bases, J lost 4 bases, and 5 bases stayed unmatched. Germline CDR1 is MNHEY and CDR2 is SVGAGI. CDR3 protein: CASSYSSRGVTEAFF. The DNA for the CDR3 is TGTGCCAGCAGTTACTCCAGCAGGGGGGTCACTGAAGCTTTCTTT.

The chain combines TRBV29-1 with TRBJ1-5, with D maybe TRBD1 (6 bases). Trimming left V 0 bases short and J 6 bases short, with 12 bases between. This CDR3 is 14 amino acids long. The germline CDR1 and CDR2 sequences are SQVTM and ANQGSEA. Written as DNA, the CDR3 is TGCAGCGTTGAAGATCCGGGGGCGGGTCAGCCCCAGCATTTT. It encodes CSVEDPGAGQPQHF.

The rearrangement uses TRBV9 and TRBJ2-1; D perhaps matches TRBD2 (5 bases). The germline gives CDR1 SGDLS, CDR2 YYNGEE. The CDR3 has 15 residues. Trimming removed 0 bases at V and 0 bases at J, with 7 bases between. CDR3 nucleotides: TGTGCCAGCAGCGTAGAGGCGGGCTCCTACAATGAGCAGTTCTTC. This sequence encodes CASSVEAGSYNEQFF.

The chain employs TRBV6-1 and TRBJ2-5; 8 bases agree with TRBD2. The trim removed 1 base at V and 1 base at J, leaving 2 bases unmatched. CDR1 is MNHNS, CDR2 SASEGT, per germline. The CDR3 spans 15 residues. The CDR3 reads CASSEGAGGQETQYF. The CDR3 nucleotides are TGTGCCAGCAGTGAAGGGGCGGGGGGCCAAGAGACCCAGTACTTC.

The rearrangement joins TRBV19 to TRBJ2-5; D gene unclear. The CDR3 is 14 amino acids. V was pared by 6 bases and J by 1 base, with 12 bases between. CDR1 and CDR2 (germline): LNHDA, SQIVND (reference sequence). The CDR3: CASSTMGSQETQYF. CDR3 DNA sequence: TGTGCCAGTAGCACGATGGGTTCCCAAGAGACCCAGTACTTC. The whole variable domain, filled in from reference TRBV19 and TRBJ2-5, reads DGGITQSPKYLFRKEGQNVTLSCEQNLNHDAMYWYRQDPGQGLRLIYYSQIVNDFQKGDIAEGYSVSREKKESFPLTVTSAQKNPTAFYLCASSTMGSQETQYFGPGTRLLVL.

This rearrangement joins TRBV2 to TRBJ1-6; tentatively, D is TRBD1 (5 bases). Germline CDR1 reads SNHLY; CDR2 reads FYNNEI. V lost 0 bases to trimming and J lost 9 bases, with 24 bases between them. CDR3 size: 19 residues. The CDR3 reads CASSEAPSFFRGQGSPLHF. The CDR3 DNA reads TGTGCCAGCAGTGAAGCACCGTCCTTCTTTCGGGGCCAAGGTTCACCCCTCCACTTT.

V is TRBV5-1 and J is TRBJ2-7; 7 bases fit TRBD1. CDR1 and CDR2 from the germline V gene are SGHRS and YFSETQ. V gave up 2 bases and J gave up 0 bases; unmatched junction bases: 20. The CDR3 spans 20 residues. DNA of the CDR3: TGCGCCAGCAGCTTAGGGGTGAGGGACAGTAAAGGATTGAGCTCCTACGAGCAGTACTTC. Translated, it gives CASSLGVRDSKGLSSYEQYF.